This TCR beta chain was sequenced for a study of spatial heterogeneity in lung cancer. Study details: PBMC samples from follow-up, when available, were sequenced at a median of around 23 months post-resection. TCR and UMI combinations that were unique each appeared, on average, more than ten times in raw reads. General study points: At tumor resection, ubiquitous expanded TCRs were detected in blood more often than later.

The V gene's germline CDR1 is GTSNPN and CDR2 SVGIG (reference sequence). Between the trimmed V and J ends, which lost 0 bases and 8 bases, there was a span of 8 bases. The CDR3 spans 12 residues. TCRdb recomputed calls from the 5' RACE reads with MiXCR, one row per CDR3 protein. The table shows roughly 45,000 distinct CDR3 sequences, with 20% to 25% occurring only once. This clonotype has just a few counts. Its antigen remains unidentified. Time point indicated: blood at routine non-recurrence follow-up after resection. Unsorted whole RNA from tumor, nontumor lung or frozen PBMC underwent sequencing. The TCR sequence derives from a female donor with early-stage non-small cell lung cancer. The chain uses TRBV30 and TRBJ2-1; D possibly corresponds to TRBD2 (5 bases). The specimen comprised PBMCs, sampled at follow-up. The CDR3 DNA follows: TGTGCCTGGAGTGTACTCGGGGATGAGCAGTTCTTC. It specifies CAWSVLGDEQFF.